These 3 T cell receptor beta chains originate from one sample sequenced in a study of regulatory T cells in long-lasting Graves disease. According to the study, TCR beta libraries were built with iRepertoire HTBI primers and CDR3-region Arm-PCR. TCRdb processed the multiplex PCR reads anew with MiXCR; each CDR3 protein has one entry. The data show around 500,000 distinct CDR3 sequences, roughly 16% seen once. The time point here: newly diagnosed GD, antithyroid drugs for less than 3 months. PBMC RNA was the source of the TCR library. This sample was shared with a second study, whose subject was T cells in Graves' hyperthyroidism and ophthalmopathy.

The sequenced sample was peripheral blood mononuclear cells (PBMCs), obtained at new diagnosis, from a patient treated with antithyroid drugs. Receptor source: a middle-aged woman with Graves disease.

About this clonotype itself: This may come from a read error, since a much larger clone is one base off. The rearrangement links TRBV3-1 to TRBJ2-1; possibly TRBD2 for D (9 bases). Germline V gene sequence: CDR1 LGHDT, CDR2 YNNKEL (reference sequence). With 4 bases removed from V and 6 bases from J, the gap between germline ends came to 19 bases. This CDR3 is 16 amino acids long. CDR3 sequence (DNA): TGTGCCAGCAGCCCCTGGAGCGGGGGGACAGGCAATGAGCAGTTCTTC. It codes for CASSPWSGGTGNEQFF.

This clonotype occurred many times. The CDR3 is CASSLQTGGFATEAFF. The CDR3 nucleotides read TGTGCCAGCAGCTTGCAGACAGGGGGTTTTGCTACTGAAGCTTTCTTT. The chain combines TRBV11-2 with TRBJ1-1; TRBD1 matches at 9 bases. CDR1 is SGHAT and CDR2 is FQNNGV in the germline V gene. Trimming at V came to 3 bases and at J to 5 bases, leaving 10 bases not matched to a gene. The CDR3 contains 16 residues.

In this sample, this clonotype turned up many times. The chain combines TRBV6-2 or TRBV6-3 with TRBJ2-3; D remains ambiguous. V lost 2 bases and J lost 2, with 11 bases in between. CDR1 is MNHEY, CDR2 SVGEGT, per germline. The CDR3 is made up of 15 amino acids. In DNA form, the CDR3 reads TGTGCCAGCAGTTACGGTGGCGCTACCACAGATACGCAGTATTTT. Translation gives CASSYGGATTDTQYF.